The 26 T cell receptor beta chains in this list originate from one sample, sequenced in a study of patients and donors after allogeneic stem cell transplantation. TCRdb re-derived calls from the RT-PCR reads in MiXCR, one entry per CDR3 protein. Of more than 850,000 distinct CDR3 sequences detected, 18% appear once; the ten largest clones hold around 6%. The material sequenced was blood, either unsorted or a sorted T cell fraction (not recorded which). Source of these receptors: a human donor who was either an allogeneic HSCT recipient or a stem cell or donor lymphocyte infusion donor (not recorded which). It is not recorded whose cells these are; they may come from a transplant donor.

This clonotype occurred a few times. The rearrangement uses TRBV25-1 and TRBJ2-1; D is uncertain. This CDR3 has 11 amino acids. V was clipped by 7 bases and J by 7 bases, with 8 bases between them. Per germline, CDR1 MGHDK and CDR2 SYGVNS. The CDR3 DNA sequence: TGTGCCAGCAATCCTTGGAATGAGCAGTTCTTC. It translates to CASNPWNEQFF. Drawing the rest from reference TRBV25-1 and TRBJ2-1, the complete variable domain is EADIYQTPRYLVIGTGKKITLECSQTMGHDKMYWYQQDPGMELHLIHYSYGVNSTEKGDLSSESTVSRIRTEHFPLTLESARPSHTSQYLCASNPWNEQFFGPGTRLTVL.

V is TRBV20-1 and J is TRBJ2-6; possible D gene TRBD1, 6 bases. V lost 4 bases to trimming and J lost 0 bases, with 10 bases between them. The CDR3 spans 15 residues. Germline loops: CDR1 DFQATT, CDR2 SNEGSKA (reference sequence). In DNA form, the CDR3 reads TGCAGTGCTATGAAGGACAGCTCTGGGGCCAACGTCCTGACTTTC. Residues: CSAMKDSSGANVLTF.

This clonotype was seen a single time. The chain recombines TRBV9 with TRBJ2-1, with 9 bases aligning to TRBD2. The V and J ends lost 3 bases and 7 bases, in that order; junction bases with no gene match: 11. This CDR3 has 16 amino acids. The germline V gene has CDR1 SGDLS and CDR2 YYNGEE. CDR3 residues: CASSEIIAGDLNEQFF. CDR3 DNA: TGTGCCAGCAGCGAAATAATAGCGGGAGACCTGAATGAGCAGTTCTTC.

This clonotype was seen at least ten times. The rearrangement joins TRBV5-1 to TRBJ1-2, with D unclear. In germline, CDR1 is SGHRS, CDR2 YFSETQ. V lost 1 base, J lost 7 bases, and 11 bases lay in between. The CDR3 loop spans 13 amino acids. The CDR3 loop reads CASSLYVGGGYTF. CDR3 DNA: TGCGCCAGCAGCTTGTACGTCGGCGGTGGCTACACCTTC.

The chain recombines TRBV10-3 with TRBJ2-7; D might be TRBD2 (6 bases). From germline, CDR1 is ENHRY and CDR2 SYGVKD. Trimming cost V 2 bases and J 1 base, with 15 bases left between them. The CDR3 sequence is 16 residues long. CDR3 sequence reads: CAISEPQRAGSYEQYF. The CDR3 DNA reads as TGTGCCATCAGTGAGCCGCAGCGGGCGGGTTCCTACGAGCAGTACTTC.

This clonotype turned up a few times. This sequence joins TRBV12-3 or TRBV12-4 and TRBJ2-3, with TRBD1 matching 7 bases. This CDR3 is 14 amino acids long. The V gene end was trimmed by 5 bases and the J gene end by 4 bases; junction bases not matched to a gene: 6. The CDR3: CASSLTGVPDTQYF. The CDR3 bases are TGTGCCAGCAGTCTAACAGGGGTCCCAGATACGCAGTATTTT.

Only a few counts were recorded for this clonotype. The CDR3 DNA sequence: TGCGCCAGCAGCCAGGCTGAGTTAGGGTGGAACACTGAAGCTTTCTTT. Translated, it gives CASSQAELGWNTEAFF. V is TRBV4-3 and J is TRBJ1-1; unclear D gene. Trimming pared 3 bases from V and 1 base from J, leaving 15 bases between. This CDR3 comprises 16 residues. Per the germline V gene, CDR1 is LGHNA and CDR2 is YSLEER.

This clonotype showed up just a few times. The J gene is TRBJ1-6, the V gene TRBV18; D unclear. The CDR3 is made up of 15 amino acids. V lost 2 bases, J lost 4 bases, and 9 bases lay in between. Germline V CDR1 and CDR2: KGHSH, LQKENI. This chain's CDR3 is CASSPSEHYNSPLHF. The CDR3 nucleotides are TGTGCCAGCTCACCATCGGAGCATTATAATTCACCCCTCCACTTT.

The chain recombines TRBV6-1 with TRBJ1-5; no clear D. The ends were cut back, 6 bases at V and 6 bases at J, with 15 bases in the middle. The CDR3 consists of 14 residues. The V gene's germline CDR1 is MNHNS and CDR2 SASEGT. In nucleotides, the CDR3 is TGTGCCAGCAGACCCGGCACAGCCGGTCAGCCCCAGCATTTT. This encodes CASRPGTAGQPQHF.

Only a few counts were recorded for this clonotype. The CDR3 reads CASSFRWGAYEQYF. CDR3 DNA sequence: TGTGCCAGCAGTTTCAGATGGGGGGCCTACGAGCAGTACTTC. The chain combines TRBV12-3 or TRBV12-4 with TRBJ2-7; D perhaps matches TRBD2 (6 bases). The CDR3 sequence is 14 residues long. Trimming left V 3 bases short and J 2 bases short, with 11 bases between.

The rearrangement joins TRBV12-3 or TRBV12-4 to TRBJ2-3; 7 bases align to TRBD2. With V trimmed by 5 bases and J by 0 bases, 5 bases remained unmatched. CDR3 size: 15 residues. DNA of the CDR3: TGTGCCAGCAGTGGGGAGGGCCGAAGCACAGATACGCAGTATTTT. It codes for CASSGEGRSTDTQYF.

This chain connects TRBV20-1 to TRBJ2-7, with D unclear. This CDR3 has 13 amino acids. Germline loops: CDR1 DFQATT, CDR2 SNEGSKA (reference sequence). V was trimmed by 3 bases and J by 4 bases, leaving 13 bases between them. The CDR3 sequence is CSASYSDDYEQYF. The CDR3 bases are TGCAGTGCTAGTTATTCCGATGATTACGAGCAGTACTTC.

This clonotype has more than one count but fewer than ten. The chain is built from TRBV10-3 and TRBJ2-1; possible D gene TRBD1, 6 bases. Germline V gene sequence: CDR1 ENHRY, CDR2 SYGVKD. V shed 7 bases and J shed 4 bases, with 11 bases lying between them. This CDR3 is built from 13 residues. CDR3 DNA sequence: TGTGCCATCACACAGGGTACTTACAATGAGCAGTTCTTC. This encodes CAITQGTYNEQFF.

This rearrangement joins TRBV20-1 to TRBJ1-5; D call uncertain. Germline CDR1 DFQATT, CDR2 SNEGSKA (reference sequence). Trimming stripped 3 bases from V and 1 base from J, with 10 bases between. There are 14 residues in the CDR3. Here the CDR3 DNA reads TGCAGTGCTAGCACTAGACGCAGCAATCAGCCCCAGCATTTT. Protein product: CSASTRRSNQPQHF.

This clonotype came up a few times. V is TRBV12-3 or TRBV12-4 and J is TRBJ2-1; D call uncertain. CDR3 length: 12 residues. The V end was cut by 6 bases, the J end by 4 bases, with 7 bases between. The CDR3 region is CASSQSYNEQFF. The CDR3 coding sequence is TGTGCCAGCAGCCAATCATACAATGAGCAGTTCTTC.

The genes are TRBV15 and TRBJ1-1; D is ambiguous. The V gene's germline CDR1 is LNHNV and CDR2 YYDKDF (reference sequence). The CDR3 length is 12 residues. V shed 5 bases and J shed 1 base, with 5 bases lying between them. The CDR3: CATSWGNTEAFF. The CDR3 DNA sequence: TGTGCCACCAGCTGGGGGAACACTGAAGCTTTCTTT.

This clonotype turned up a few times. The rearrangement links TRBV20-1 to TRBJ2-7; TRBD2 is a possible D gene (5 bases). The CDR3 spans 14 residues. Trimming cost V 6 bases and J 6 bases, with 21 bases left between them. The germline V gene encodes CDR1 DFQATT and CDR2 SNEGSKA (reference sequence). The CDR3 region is CSARAIIEVVEQYF. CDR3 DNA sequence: TGCAGTGCGAGGGCCATAATCGAGGTCGTCGAGCAGTACTTC.

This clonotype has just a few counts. The CDR3 region is CASSPGTGSFLAKNIQYF. CDR3 nucleotides: TGTGCCAGCAGTCCCGGGACAGGCTCCTTTCTAGCCAAAAACATTCAGTACTTC. The rearrangement links TRBV27 to TRBJ2-4, with 8 bases that match TRBD1. The CDR3 is 18 residues long. V shed 5 bases, J shed 0 bases, and the junction held 12 bases outside the gene matches. Germline V gives CDR1 MNHEY, CDR2 SMNVEV (reference sequence).

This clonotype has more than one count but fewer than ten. CDR3 protein: CATSDRRGGTDTQYF. CDR3 in DNA: TGTGCCACCAGTGATCGGAGGGGAGGCACAGATACGCAGTATTTT. The chain employs TRBV24-1 and TRBJ2-3; D is possibly TRBD2 (6 bases). Germline V CDR1 and CDR2: KGHDR, SFDVKD. The V end was cut by 3 bases, the J end by 1 base, with 10 bases between. CDR3 length: 15 amino acids.

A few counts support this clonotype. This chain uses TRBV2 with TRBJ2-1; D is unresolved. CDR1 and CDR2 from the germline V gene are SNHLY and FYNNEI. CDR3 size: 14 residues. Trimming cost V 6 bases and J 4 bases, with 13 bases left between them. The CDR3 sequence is CASSSGRYYNEQFF. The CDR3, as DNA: TGTGCCAGCAGCTCCGGGCGGTATTACAATGAGCAGTTCTTC.

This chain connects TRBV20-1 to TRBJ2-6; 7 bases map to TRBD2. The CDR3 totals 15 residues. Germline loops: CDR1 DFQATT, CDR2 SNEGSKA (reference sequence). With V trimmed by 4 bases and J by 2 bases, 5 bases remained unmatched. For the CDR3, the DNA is TGCAGTGCTATAGTCGCGGGGGCTGGGGCCAACGTCCTGACTTTC. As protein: CSAIVAGAGANVLTF.

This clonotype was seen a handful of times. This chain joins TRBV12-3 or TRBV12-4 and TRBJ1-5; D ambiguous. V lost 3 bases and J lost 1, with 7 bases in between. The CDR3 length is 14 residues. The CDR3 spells CASSFPQSNQPQHF. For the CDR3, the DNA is TGTGCCAGCAGTTTCCCCCAGAGCAATCAGCCCCAGCATTTT.

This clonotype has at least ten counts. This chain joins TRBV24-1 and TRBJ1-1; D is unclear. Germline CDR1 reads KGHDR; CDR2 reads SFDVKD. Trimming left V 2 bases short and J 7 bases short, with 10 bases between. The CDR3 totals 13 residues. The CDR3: CATSDYRENEAFF. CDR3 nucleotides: TGTGCCACCAGTGATTACCGGGAGAATGAAGCTTTCTTT.

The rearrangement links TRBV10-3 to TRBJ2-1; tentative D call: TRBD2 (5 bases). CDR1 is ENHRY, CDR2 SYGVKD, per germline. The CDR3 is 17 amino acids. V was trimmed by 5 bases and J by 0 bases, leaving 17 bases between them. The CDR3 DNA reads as TGTGCCATCAGTAATACACGCGCGGGCAGCTCCTACAATGAGCAGTTCTTC. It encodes CAISNTRAGSSYNEQFF.

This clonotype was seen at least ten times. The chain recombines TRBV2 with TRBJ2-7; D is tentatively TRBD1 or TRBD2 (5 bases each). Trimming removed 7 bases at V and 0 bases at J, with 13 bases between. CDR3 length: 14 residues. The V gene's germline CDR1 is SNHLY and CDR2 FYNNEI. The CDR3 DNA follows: TGTGCCAGCACCCTAAAGGGACCCTCCTACGAGCAGTACTTC. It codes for CASTLKGPSYEQYF.

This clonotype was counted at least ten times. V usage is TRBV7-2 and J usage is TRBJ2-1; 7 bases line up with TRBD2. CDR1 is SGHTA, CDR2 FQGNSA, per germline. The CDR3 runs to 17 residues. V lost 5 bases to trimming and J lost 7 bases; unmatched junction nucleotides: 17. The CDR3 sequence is CASSPGWTRPLKNEQFF. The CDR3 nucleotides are TGTGCCAGCAGCCCTGGGTGGACTAGGCCTCTTAAGAATGAGCAGTTCTTC. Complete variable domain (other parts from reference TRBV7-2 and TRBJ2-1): GAGVSQSPSNKVTEKGKDVELRCDPISGHTALYWYRQSLGQGLEFLIYFQGNSAPDKSGLPSDRFSAERTGGSVSTLTIQRTQQEDSAVYLCASSPGWTRPLKNEQFFGPGTRLTVL.